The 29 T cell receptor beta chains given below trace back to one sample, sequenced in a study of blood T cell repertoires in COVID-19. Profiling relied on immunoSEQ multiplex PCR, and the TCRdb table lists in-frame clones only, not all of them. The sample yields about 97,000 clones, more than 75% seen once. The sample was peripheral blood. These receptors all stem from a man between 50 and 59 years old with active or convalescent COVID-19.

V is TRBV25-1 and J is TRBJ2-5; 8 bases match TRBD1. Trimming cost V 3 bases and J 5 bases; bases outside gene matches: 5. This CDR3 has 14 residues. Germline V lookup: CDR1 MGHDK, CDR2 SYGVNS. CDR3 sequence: CASSDPTGGETQYF. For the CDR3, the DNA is TGTGCCAGCAGTGACCCCACAGGGGGGGAGACCCAGTACTTC.

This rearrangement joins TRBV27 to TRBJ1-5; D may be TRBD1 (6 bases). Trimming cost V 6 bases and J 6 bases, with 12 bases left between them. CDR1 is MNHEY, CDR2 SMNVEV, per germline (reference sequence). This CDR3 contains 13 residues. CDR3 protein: CASSLEGGQPQHF. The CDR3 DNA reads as TGTGCCAGCAGCCTAGAAGGGGGTCAGCCCCAGCATTTT.

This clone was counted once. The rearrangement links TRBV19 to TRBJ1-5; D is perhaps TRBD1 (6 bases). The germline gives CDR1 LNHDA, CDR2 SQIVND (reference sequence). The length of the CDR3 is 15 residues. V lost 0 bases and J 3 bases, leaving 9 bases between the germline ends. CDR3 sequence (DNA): TGTGCCAGTAGTATAGAACAGGGCCTCAATCAGCCCCAGCATTTT. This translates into CASSIEQGLNQPQHF.

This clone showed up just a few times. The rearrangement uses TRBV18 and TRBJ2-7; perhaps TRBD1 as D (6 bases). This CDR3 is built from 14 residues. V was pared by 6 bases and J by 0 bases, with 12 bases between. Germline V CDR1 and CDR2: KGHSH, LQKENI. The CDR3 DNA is TGTGCCAGCTCCCTGCAGGGGAGCTCCTACGAGCAGTACTTC. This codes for CASSLQGSSYEQYF.

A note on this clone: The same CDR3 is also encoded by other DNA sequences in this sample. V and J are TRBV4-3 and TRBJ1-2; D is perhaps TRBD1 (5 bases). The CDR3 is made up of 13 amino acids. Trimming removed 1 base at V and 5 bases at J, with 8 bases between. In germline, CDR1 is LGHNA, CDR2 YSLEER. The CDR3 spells CASSQGGLYGYTF. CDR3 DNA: TGCGCCAGCAGCCAAGGGGGCTTATATGGCTACACCTTC.

This CDR3 reads CASSMGGGTYEQYV. The CDR3 nucleotides read TGTGCCAGCTCGATGGGCGGGGGTACCTACGAGCAGTACGTC. The rearrangement joins TRBV18 to TRBJ2-7, with 7 bases fitting TRBD2. This CDR3 is built from 14 residues. V was clipped by 6 bases and J by 2 bases; unmatched bases: 7. In germline, CDR1 is KGHSH, CDR2 LQKENI.

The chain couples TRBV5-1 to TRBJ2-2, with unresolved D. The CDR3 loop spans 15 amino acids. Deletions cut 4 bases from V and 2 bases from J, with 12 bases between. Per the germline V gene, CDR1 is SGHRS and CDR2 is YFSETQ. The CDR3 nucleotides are TGCGCCAGCAGCATTGACTTTCCAAACACCGGGGAGCTGTTTTTT. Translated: CASSIDFPNTGELFF.

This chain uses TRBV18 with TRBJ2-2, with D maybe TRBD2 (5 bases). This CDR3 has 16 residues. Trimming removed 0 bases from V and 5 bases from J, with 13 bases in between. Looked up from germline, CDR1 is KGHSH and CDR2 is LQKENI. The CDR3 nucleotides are TGTGCCAGCTCACCACCCCAACGGGGAACGACCGGGGAGCTGTTTTTT. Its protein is CASSPPQRGTTGELFF. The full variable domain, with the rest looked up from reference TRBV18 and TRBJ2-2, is NAGVMQNPRHLVRRRGQEARLRCSPMKGHSHVYWYRQLPEEGLKFMVYLQKENIIDESGMPKERFSAEFPKEGPSILRIQQVVRGDSAAYFCASSPPQRGTTGELFFGEGSRLTVL.

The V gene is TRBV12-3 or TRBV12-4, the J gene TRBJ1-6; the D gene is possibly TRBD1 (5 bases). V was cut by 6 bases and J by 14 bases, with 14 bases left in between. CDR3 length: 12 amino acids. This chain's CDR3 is CASSSGGRSLHF. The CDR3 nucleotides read TGTGCCAGCAGCTCCGGGGGTAGGTCCCTCCACTTT.

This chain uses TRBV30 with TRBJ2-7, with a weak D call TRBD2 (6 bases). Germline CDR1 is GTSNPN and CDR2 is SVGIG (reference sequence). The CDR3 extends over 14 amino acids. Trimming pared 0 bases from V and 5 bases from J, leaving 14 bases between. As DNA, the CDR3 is TGTGCCTGGAGTGTCGGAGGGGCTGAGAACGAGCAGTACTTC. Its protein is CAWSVGGAENEQYF.

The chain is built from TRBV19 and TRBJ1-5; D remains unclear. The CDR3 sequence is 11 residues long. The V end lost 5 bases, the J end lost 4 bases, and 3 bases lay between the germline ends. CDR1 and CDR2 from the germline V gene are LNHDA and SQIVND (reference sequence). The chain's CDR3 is CASSSNQPQHF. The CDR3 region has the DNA TGTGCCAGTAGTTCTAATCAGCCCCAGCATTTT.

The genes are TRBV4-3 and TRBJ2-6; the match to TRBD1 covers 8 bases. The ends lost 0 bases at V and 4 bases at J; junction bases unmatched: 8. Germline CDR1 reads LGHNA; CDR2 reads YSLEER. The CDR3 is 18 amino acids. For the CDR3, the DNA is TGCGCCAGCAGCCAAGAAGGCCAGGGGGCGCTCGGGGCCAACGTCCTGACTTTC. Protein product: CASSQEGQGALGANVLTF.

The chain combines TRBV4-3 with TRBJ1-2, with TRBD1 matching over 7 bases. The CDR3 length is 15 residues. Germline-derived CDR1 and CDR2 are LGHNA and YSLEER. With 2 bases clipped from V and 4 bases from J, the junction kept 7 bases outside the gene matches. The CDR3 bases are TGCGCCAGCAGCCAATTCAACCGGGACAGCTATGGCTACACCTTC. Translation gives CASSQFNRDSYGYTF.

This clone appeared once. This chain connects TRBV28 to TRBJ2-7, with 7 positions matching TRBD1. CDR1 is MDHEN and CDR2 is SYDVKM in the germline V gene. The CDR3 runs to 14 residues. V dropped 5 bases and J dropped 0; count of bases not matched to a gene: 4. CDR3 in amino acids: CASSPGTVSYEQYF. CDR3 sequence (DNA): TGTGCCAGCAGTCCAGGGACAGTCTCCTACGAGCAGTACTTC.

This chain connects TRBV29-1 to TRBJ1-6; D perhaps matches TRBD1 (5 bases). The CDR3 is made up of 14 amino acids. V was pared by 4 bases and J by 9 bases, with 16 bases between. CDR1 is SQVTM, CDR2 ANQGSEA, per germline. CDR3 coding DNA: TGCAGCGTTGTCGACAGCGGGTCTAGTTCACCCCTCCACTTT. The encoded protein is CSVVDSGSSSPLHF. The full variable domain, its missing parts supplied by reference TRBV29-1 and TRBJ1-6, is SAVISQKPSRDICQRGTSLTIQCQVDSQVTMMFWYRQQPGQSLTLIATANQGSEATYESGFVIDKFPISRPNLTFSTLTVSNMSPEDSSIYLCSVVDSGSSSPLHFGNGTRLTVT.

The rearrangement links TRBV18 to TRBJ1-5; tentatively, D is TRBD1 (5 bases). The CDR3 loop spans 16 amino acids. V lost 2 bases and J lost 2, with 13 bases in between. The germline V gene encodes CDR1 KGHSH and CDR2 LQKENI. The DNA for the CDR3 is TGTGCCAGCTCACCAACCACCGGGGGAGGCAATCAGCCCCAGCATTTT. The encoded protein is CASSPTTGGGNQPQHF.

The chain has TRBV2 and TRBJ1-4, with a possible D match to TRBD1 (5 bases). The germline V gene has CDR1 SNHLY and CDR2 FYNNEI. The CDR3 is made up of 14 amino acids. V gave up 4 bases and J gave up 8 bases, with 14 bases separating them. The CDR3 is CASSVSRVGEKLFF. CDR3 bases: TGTGCCAGCAGTGTTTCCAGGGTGGGGGAAAAACTGTTTTTT.

CDR3 loop: CASSYPGRGEETQYF. The CDR3 nucleotides are TGTGCCAGCAGTTACCCCGGCAGGGGCGAAGAGACCCAGTACTTC. The chain combines TRBV6-6 with TRBJ2-5; TRBD1 is a possible D gene (6 bases). CDR1 and CDR2 (germline): MNHNY, SVGAGI (reference sequence). This CDR3 comprises 15 residues. The V and J ends lost 2 bases and 3 bases respectively, with 13 bases between them.

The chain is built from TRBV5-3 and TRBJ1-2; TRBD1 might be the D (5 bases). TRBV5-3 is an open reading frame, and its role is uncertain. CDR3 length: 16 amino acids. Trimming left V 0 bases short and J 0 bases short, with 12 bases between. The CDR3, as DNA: TGTGCCAGAAGCTTGGCGGGGGAGGATTCTAACTATGGCTACACCTTC. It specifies CARSLAGEDSNYGYTF.

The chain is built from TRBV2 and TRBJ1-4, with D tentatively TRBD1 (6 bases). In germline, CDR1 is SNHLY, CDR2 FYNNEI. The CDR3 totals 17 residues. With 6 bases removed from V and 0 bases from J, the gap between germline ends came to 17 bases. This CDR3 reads CASRKSRGGATNEKLFF. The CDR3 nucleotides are TGTGCCAGCAGAAAAAGCAGAGGGGGGGCAACTAATGAAAAACTGTTTTTT.

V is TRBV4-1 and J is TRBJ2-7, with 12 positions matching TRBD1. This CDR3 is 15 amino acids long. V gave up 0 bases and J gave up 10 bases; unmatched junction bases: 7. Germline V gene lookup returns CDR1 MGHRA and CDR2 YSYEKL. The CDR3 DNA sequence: TGCGCCAGCAGCCAAGACGCCGGGACAGGGGGCTTTCAGTACGTC. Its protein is CASSQDAGTGGFQYV.

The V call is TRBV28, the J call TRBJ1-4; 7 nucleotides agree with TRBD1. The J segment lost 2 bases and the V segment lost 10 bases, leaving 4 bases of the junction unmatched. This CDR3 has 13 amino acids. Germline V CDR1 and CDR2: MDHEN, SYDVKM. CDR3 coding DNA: TGTGCCACCCTGACAGGGACTAATGAAAAACTGTTTTTT. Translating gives CATLTGTNEKLFF.

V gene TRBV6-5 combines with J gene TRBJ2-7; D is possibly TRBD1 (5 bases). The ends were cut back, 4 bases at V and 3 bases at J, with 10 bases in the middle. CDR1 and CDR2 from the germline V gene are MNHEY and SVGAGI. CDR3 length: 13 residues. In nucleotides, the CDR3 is TGTGCCAGCAGTTCAGGACAACTCTACGAGCAGTACTTC. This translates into CASSSGQLYEQYF.

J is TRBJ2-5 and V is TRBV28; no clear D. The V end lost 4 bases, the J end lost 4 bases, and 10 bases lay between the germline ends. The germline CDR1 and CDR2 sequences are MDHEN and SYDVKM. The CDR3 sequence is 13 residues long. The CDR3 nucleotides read TGTGCCAGCAGTTCCCCTCCCGGAGAGACCCAGTACTTC. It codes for CASSSPPGETQYF.

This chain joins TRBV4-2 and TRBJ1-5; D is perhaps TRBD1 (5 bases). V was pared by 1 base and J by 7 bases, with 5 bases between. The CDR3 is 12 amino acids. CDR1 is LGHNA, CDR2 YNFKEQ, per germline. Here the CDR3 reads CASSQGGQPQHF. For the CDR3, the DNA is TGTGCCAGCAGCCAAGGGGGCCAGCCCCAGCATTTT.

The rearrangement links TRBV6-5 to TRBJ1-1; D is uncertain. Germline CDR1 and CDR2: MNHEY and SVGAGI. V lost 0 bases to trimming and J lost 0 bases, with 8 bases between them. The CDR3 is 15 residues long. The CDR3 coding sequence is TGTGCCAGCAGTTACTCGCCAGGATTGAACACTGAAGCTTTCTTT. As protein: CASSYSPGLNTEAFF.

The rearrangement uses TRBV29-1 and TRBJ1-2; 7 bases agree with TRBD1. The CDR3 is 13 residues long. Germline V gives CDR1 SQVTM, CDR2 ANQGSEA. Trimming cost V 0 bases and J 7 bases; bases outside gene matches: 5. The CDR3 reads CSVEEPGGGGYTF. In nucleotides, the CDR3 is TGCAGCGTTGAAGAACCAGGGGGTGGTGGCTACACCTTC.

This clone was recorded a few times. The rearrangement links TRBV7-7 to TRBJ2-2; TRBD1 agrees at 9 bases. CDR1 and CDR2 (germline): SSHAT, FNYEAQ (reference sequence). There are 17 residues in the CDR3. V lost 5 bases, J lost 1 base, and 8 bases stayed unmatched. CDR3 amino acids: CASSPPPGQGNTGELFF. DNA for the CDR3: TGTGCCAGCAGCCCGCCGCCGGGACAGGGGAACACCGGGGAGCTGTTTTTT.

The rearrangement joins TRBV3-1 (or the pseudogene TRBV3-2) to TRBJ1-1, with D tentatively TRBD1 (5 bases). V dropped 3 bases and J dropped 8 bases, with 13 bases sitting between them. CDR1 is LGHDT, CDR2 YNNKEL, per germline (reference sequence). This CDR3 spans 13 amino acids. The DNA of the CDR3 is TGTGCCAGCAGCCATCCTTGGGGGGGGGAAGCTTTCTTT. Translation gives CASSHPWGGEAFF.